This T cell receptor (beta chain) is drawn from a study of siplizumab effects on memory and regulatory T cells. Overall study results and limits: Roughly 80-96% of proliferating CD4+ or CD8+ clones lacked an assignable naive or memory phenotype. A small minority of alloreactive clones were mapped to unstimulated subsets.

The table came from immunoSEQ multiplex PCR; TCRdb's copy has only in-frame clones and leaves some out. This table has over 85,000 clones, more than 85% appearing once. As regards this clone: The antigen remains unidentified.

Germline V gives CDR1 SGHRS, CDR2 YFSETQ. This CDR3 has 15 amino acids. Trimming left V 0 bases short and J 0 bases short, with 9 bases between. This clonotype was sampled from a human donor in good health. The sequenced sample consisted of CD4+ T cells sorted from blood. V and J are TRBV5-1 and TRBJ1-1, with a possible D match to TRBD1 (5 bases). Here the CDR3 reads CASSLVSGLNTEAFF. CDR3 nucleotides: TGCGCCAGCAGCTTGGTGTCAGGGTTGAACACTGAAGCTTTCTTT.